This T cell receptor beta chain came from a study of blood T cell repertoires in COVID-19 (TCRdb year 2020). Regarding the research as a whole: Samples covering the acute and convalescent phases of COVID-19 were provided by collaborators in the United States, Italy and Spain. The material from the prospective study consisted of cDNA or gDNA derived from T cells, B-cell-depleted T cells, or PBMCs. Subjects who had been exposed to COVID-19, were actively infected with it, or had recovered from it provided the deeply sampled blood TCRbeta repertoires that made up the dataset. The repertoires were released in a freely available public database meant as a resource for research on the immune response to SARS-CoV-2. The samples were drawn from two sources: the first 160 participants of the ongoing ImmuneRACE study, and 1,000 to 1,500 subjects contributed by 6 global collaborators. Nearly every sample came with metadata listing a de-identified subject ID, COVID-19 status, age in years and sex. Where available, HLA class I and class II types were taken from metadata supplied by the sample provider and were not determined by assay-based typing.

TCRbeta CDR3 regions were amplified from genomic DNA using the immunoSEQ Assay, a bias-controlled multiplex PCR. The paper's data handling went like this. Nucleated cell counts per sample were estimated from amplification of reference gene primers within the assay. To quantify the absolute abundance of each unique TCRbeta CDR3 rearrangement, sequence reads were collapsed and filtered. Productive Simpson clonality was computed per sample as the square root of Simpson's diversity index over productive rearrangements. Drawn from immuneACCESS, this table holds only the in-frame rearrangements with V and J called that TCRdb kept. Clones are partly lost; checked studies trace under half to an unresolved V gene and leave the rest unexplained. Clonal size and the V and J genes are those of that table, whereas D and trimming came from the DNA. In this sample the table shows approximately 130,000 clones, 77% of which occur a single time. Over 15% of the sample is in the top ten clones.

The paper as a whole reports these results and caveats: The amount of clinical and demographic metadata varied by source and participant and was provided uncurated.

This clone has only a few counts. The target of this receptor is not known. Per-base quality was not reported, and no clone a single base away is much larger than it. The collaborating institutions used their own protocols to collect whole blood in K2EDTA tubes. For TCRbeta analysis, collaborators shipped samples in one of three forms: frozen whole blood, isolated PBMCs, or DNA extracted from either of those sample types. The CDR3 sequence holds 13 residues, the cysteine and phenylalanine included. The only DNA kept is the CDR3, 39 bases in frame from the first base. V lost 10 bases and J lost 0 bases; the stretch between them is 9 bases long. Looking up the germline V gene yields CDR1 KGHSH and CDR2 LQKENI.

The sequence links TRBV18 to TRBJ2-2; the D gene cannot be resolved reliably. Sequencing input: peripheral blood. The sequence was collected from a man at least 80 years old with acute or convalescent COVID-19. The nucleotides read TGTGCCACCCGTGGCTCGAACACCGGGGAGCTGTTTTTT. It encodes CATRGSNTGELFF.